This T cell receptor (beta chain) comes out of a study of T cells after posttransplantation cyclophosphamide. The data were produced by immunoSEQ multiplex PCR, yet TCRdb's version contains in-frame clones alone and is incomplete. The sample contains 40,000 to 55,000 clones, none occurring once; roughly 2.2% lies in the top ten. Germline lookup yields CDR1 LNHDA and CDR2 SQIVND (reference sequence). The CDR3 has 16 amino acids. Trimming removed 5 bases from V and 8 bases from J, with 21 bases in between. Whole-study findings and limits: Blood and skin or GI T cell repertoires showed limited TRB overlap. Recipient CMV seropositivity and CMV reactivation strongly tracked TRB clonality.

This clone was observed at least ten times. What it binds is not known. This clonotype was sampled from a man in his forties or fifties in good health, CMV-negative, and a related stem cell transplant donor. The V and J genes are TRBV19 and TRBJ1-4; tentatively, D is TRBD1 (6 bases). The sample was PBMCs. In DNA form, the CDR3 reads TGTGCCAGTAGTGTCTCGGGACACGGTCTATTCGAAAAACTGTTTTTT. Its protein is CASSVSGHGLFEKLFF.